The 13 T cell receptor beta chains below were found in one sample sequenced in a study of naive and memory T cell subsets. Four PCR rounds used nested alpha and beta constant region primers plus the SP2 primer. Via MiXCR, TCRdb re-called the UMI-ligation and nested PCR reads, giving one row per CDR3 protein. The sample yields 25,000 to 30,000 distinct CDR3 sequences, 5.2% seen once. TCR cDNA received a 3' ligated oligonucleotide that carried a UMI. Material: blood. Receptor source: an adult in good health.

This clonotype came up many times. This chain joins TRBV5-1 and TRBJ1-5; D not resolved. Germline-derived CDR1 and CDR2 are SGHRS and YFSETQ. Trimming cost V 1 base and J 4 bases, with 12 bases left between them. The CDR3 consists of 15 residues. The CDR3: CASSLKAGMNQPQHF. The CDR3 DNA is TGCGCCAGCAGCTTGAAAGCAGGAATGAATCAGCCCCAGCATTTT.

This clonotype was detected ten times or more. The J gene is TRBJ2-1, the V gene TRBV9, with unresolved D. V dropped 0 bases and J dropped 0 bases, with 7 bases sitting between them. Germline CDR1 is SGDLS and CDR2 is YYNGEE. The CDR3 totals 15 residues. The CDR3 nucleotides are TGTGCCAGCAGCGTAGGAAAGGGCTCCTACAATGAGCAGTTCTTC. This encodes CASSVGKGSYNEQFF.

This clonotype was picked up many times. In DNA form, the CDR3 reads TGCGCCAGCAGCCTTATGGGTTCAGCGGTACAAGAGACCCAGTACTTC. Protein: CASSLMGSAVQETQYF. The gene calls are TRBV4-1 and TRBJ2-5; D may be TRBD2 (5 bases). Germline lookup yields CDR1 MGHRA and CDR2 YSYEKL. The ends were cut back, 4 bases at V and 2 bases at J, with 17 bases in the middle. This CDR3 is 16 amino acids long.

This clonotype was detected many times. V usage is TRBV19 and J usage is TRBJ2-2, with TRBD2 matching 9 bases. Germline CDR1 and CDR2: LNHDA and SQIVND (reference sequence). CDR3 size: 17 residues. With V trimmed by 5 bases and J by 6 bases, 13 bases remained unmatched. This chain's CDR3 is CASSVRPGLADPGELFF. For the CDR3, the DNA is TGTGCCAGTAGTGTGCGACCGGGACTAGCTGACCCCGGGGAGCTGTTTTTT.

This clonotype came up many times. As DNA, the CDR3 is TGCAGTGCCCTCTCAGGGGCGGGTGGCACTGAAGCTTTCTTT. This sequence encodes CSALSGAGGTEAFF. The rearrangement uses TRBV20-1 and TRBJ1-1; maybe TRBD1 (6 bases). The CDR3 is 14 residues long. CDR1 and CDR2 (germline): DFQATT, SNEGSKA (reference sequence). V gave up 6 bases and J gave up 4 bases, with 18 bases separating them.

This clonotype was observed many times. CDR3 DNA: TGCGCCAGCAGCAAGACAACTAGCACAGATACGCAGTATTTT. Protein: CASSKTTSTDTQYF. The rearrangement uses TRBV5-1 and TRBJ2-3; D remains unclear. This CDR3 region has 14 residues. V lost 4 bases and J 0 bases, leaving 9 bases between the germline ends. Germline CDR1 SGHRS, CDR2 YFSETQ.

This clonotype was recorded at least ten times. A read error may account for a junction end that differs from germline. CDR3 loop: CSARDPLPRESGQGF. The CDR3 DNA sequence: TGCAGTGCTAGAGATCCGTTGCCCCGCGAGTCCGGACAGGGGTTC. The rearrangement links TRBV20-1 to TRBJ2-7; 9 bases map to TRBD1. This CDR3 is built from 15 residues. CDR1 DFQATT and CDR2 SNEGSKA come from the germline V gene (reference sequence).

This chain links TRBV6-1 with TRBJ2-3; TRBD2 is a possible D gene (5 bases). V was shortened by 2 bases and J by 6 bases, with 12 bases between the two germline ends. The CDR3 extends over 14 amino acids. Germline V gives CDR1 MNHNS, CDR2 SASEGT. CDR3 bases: TGTGCCAGCAGTGAAAACGGACTCAGGGATACGCAGTATTTT. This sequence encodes CASSENGLRDTQYF.

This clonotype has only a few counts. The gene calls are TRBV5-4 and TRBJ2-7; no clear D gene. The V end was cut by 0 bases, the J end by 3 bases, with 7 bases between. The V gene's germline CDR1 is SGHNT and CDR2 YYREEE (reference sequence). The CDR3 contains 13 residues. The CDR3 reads CASSLGKNYEQYF. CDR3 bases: TGTGCCAGCAGCTTGGGGAAAAACTACGAGCAGTACTTC. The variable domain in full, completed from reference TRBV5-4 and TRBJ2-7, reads ETGVTQSPTHLIKTRGQQVTLRCSSQSGHNTVSWYQQALGQGPQFIFQYYREEENGRGNFPPRFSGLQFPNYSSELNVNALELDDSALYLCASSLGKNYEQYFGPGTRLTVT.

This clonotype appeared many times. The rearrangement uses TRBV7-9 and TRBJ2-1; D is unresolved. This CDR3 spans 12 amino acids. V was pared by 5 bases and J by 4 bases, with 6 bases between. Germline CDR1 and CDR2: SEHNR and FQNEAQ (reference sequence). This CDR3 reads CASSLGYNEQFF. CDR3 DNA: TGTGCCAGCAGCCTAGGGTACAATGAGCAGTTCTTC.

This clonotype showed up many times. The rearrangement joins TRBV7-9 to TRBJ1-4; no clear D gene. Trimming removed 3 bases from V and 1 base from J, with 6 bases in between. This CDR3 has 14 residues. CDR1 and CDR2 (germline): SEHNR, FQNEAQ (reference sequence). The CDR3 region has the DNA TGTGCCAGCAGCTTTTTTGGAACTAATGAAAAACTGTTTTTT. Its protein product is CASSFFGTNEKLFF.

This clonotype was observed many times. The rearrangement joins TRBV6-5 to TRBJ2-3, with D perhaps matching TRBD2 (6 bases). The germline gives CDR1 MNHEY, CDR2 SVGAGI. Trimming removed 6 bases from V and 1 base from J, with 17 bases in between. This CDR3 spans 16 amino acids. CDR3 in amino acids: CASRGGTPGGTDTQYF. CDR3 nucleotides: TGTGCCAGCAGGGGCGGGACCCCGGGCGGCACAGATACGCAGTATTTT.

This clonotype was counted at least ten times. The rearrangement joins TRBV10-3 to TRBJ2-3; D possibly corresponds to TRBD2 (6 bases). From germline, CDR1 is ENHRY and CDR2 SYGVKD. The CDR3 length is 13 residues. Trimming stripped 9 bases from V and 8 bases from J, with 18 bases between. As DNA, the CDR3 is TGTGCCATTGAACGGGAGCTCGAGGGTACGCAGTATTTT. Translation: CAIERELEGTQYF.